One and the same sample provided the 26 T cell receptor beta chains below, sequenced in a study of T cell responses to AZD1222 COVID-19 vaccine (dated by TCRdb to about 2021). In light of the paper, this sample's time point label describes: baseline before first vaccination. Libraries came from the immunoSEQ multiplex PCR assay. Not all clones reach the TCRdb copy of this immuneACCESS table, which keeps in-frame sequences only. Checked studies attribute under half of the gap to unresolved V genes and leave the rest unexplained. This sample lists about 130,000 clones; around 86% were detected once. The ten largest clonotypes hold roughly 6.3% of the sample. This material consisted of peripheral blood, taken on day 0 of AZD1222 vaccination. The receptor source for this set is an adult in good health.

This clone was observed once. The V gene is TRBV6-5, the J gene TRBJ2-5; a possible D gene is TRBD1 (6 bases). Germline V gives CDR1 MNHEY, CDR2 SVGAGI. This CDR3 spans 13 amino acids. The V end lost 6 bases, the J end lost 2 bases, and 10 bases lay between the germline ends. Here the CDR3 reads CASRIGTQETQYF. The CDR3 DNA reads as TGTGCCAGCAGGATAGGGACACAAGAGACCCAGTACTTC.

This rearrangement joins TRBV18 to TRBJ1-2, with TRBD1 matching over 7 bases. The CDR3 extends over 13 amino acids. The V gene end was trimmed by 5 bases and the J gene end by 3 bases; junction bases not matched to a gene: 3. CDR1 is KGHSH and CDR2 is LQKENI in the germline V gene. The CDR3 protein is CASSSGTDYGYTF. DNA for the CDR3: TGTGCCAGCTCAAGCGGGACAGACTATGGCTACACCTTC. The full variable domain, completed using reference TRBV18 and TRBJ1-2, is NAGVMQNPRHLVRRRGQEARLRCSPMKGHSHVYWYRQLPEEGLKFMVYLQKENIIDESGMPKERFSAEFPKEGPSILRIQQVVRGDSAAYFCASSSGTDYGYTFGSGTRLTVV.

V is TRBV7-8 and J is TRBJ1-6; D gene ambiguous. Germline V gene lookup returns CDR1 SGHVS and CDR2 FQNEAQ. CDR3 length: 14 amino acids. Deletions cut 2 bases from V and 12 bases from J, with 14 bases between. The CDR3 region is CASSLSLGQRPLHF. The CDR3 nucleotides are TGTGCCAGCAGCTTATCTCTCGGGCAGCGACCCCTCCACTTT.

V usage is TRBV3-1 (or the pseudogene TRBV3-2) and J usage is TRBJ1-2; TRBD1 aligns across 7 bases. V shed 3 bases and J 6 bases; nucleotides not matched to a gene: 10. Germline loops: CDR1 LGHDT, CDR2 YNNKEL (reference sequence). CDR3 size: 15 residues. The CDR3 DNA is TGTGCCAGCAGCCAGCTCGGACAGGACTATAATGGCTACACCTTC. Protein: CASSQLGQDYNGYTF.

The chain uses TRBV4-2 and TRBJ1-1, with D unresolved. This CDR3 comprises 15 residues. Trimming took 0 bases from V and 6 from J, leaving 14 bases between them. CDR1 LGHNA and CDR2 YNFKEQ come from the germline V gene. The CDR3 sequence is CASSQEGLGWAEAFF. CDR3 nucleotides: TGTGCCAGCAGCCAAGAGGGCTTGGGATGGGCTGAAGCTTTCTTT.

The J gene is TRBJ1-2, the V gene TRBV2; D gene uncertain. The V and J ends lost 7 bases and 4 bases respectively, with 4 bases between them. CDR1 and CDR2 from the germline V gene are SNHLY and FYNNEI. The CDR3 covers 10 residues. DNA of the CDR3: TGTGCCAGCATCAGCTATGGCTACACCTTC. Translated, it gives CASISYGYTF.

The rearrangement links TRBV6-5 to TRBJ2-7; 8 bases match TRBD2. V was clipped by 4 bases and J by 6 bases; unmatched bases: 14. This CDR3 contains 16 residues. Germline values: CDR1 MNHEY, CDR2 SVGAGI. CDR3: CASSFKPGLGFSEQYF. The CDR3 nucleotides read TGTGCCAGCAGTTTCAAACCGGGACTAGGATTTTCCGAGCAGTACTTC.

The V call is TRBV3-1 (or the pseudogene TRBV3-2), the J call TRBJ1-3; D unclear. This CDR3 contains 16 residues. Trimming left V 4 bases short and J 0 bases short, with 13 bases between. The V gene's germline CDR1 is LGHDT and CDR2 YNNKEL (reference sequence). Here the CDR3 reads CASSLRTESSGNTIYF. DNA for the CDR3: TGTGCCAGCAGCCTCCGGACCGAGTCCTCTGGAAACACCATATATTTT.

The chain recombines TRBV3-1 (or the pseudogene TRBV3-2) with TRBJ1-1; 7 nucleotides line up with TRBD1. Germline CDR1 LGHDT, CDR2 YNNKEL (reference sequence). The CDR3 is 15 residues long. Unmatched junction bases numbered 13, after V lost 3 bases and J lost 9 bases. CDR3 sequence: CASSHPTLDRVKAFF. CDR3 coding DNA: TGTGCCAGCAGCCATCCCACCCTAGACAGGGTAAAAGCTTTCTTT.

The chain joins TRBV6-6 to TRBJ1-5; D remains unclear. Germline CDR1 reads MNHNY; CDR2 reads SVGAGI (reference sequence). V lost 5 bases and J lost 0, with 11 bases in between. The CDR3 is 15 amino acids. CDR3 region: CASSTRRYSNQPQHF. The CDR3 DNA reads TGTGCCAGCAGTACTCGACGGTATAGCAATCAGCCCCAGCATTTT.

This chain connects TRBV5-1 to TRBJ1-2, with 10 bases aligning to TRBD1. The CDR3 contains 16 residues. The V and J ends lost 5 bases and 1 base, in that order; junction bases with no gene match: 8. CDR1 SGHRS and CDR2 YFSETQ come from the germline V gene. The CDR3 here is CASSWGTGVLNYGYTF. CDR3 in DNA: TGCGCCAGCAGTTGGGGGACAGGGGTACTTAACTATGGCTACACCTTC.

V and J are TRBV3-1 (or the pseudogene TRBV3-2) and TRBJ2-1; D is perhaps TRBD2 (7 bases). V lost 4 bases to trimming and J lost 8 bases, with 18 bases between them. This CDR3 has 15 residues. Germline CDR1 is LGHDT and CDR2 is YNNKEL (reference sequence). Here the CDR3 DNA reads TGTGCCAGCAGCCTGGGGGCGGGGGCCGGGTATGAGCAGTTCTTC. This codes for CASSLGAGAGYEQFF.

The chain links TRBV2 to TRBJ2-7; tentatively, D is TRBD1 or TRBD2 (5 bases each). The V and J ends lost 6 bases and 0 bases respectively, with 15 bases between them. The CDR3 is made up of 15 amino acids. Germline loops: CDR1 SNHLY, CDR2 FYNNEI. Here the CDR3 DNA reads TGTGCCAGCAGCCCGACTGGGACGAGCTCCTACGAGCAGTACTTC. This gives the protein CASSPTGTSSYEQYF.

The DNA of the CDR3 is TGTGCCAGCAGTTTTAGCGGGGGCTACTCCTACGAGCAGTACTTC. Its translation is CASSFSGGYSYEQYF. The chain employs TRBV5-5 and TRBJ2-7; TRBD2 matches at 9 bases. This CDR3 contains 15 residues. V lost 5 bases to trimming and J lost 0 bases; unmatched junction nucleotides: 6. The germline gives CDR1 SGHKS, CDR2 YYEKEE (reference sequence). The variable domain in full, completed from reference TRBV5-5 and TRBJ2-7, reads DAGVTQSPTHLIKTRGQQVTLRCSPISGHKSVSWYQQVLGQGPQFIFQYYEKEERGRGNFPDRFSARQFPNYSSELNVNALLLGDSALYLCASSFSGGYSYEQYFGPGTRLTVT.

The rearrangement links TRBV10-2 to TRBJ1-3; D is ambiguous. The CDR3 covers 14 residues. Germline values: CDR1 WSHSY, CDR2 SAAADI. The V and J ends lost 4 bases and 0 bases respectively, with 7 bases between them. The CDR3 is CASSGWDSGNTIYF. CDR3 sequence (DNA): TGCGCCAGCAGTGGGTGGGACTCTGGAAACACCATATATTTT.

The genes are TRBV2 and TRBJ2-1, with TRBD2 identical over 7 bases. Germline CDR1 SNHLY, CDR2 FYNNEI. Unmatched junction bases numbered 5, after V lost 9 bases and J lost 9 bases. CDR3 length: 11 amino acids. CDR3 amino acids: CASGGGGEQFF. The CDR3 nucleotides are TGTGCCAGTGGCGGGGGTGGTGAGCAGTTCTTC.

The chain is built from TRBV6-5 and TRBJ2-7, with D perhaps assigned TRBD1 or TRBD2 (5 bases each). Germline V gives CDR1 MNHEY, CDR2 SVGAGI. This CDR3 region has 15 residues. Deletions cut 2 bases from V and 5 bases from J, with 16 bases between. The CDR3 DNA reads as TGTGCCAGCAGTTACGTTGTGGCAGGGACCCACGAGCAGTACTTC. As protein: CASSYVVAGTHEQYF.

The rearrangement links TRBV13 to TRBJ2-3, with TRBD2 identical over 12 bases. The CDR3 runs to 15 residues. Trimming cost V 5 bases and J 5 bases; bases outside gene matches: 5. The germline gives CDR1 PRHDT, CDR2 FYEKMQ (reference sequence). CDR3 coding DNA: TGTGCCAGCAGCAAACTAGCGGGGGGACGAGATACGCAGTATTTT. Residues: CASSKLAGGRDTQYF.

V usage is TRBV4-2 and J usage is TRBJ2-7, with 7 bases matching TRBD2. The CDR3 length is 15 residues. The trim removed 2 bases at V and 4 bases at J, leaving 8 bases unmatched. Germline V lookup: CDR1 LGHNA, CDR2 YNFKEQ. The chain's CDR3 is CASSQFSGDQYEQYF. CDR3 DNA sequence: TGTGCCAGCAGCCAATTCAGCGGGGACCAGTACGAGCAGTACTTC.

The CDR3 spells CASSLTRAEINEQFF. CDR3 in DNA: TGTGCCAGCAGCTTAACGAGAGCGGAAATAAATGAGCAGTTCTTC. V is TRBV7-3 and J is TRBJ2-1; a possible D gene is TRBD2 (5 bases). V gave up 0 bases and J gave up 7 bases, with 13 bases separating them. The CDR3 runs to 15 residues. Germline CDR1 is SGHTA and CDR2 is FQGTGA.

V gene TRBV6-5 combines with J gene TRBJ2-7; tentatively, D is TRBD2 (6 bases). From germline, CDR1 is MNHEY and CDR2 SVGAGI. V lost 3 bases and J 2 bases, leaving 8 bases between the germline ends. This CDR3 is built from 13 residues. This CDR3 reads CASSYRRAYEQYF. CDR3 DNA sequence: TGTGCCAGCAGTTATAGGAGGGCCTACGAGCAGTACTTC.

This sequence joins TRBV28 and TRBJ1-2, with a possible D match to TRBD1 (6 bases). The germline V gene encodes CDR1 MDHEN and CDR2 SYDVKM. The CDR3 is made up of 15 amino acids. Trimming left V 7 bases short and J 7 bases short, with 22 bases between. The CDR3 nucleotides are TGTGCCAGCACCCAAGGGGGTAGGGGCGTGGGTGGCTACACCTTC. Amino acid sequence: CASTQGGRGVGGYTF.

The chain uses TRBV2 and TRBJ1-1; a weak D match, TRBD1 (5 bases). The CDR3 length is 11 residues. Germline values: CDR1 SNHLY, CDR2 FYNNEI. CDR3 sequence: CARDFDSEAFF. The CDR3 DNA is TGTGCTCGGGACTTCGACTCTGAAGCTTTCTTT.

CDR3 nucleotides: TGTGCCAGCAGCCAGTCGGGACCCCAATATCAGCCCCAGCATTTT. Amino acid sequence: CASSQSGPQYQPQHF. V is TRBV3-1 (or the pseudogene TRBV3-2) and J is TRBJ1-5, with D perhaps matching TRBD1 (5 bases). V lost 3 bases to trimming and J lost 5 bases, with 14 bases between them. Per the germline V gene, CDR1 is LGHDT and CDR2 is YNNKEL (reference sequence). The length of the CDR3 is 15 residues.

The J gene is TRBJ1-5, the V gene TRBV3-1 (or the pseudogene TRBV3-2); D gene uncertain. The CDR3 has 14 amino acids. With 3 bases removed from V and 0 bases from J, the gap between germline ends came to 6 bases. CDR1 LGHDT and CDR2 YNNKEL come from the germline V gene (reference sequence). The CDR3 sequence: CASSHGDSNQPQHF. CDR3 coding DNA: TGTGCCAGCAGCCATGGGGATAGCAATCAGCCCCAGCATTTT.

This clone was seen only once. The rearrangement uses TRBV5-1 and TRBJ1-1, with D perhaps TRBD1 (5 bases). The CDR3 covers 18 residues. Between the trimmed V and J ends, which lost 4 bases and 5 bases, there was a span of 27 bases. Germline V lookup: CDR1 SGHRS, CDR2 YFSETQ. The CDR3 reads CASSATPQIGAPPTEAFF. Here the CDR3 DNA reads TGCGCCAGCAGCGCAACCCCTCAAATAGGGGCCCCTCCGACTGAAGCTTTCTTT.